Detailed here is one T cell receptor (beta chain). Its target is not known. The sample originates from a study of T cells in localized non-small cell lung cancer. Whole-study results and caveats: Analysis by sequencing included only one tumor region, so heterogeneity remains possible. Median detection of top 100 tumor clones in adjacent lung was 57 clones.

Profiled with immunoSEQ multiplex PCR; TCRdb holds only in-frame clones, not every one. Of 20,000 to 25,000 clones in the sample, 90% were seen once. The CDR3 runs to 15 residues. Looked up from germline, CDR1 is SGDLS and CDR2 is YYNGEE. Trimming took 0 bases from V and 5 from J; bases not matched to a gene: 3. The TCR was taken from a woman between 35 and 70 years old with stage I lung adenocarcinoma. The source material was peripheral blood, sampled before any cancer treatment. V and J are TRBV9 and TRBJ2-2, with 8 positions matching TRBD2. The CDR3 DNA follows: TGTGCCAGCAGCGTAGAGGGACTAGATACCGGGGAGCTGTTTTTT. It translates to CASSVEGLDTGELFF.